This entry lists 17 T cell receptor beta chains sequenced from one sample in a study of shared clonotypes between healthy human individuals. Using immunoSEQ multiplex PCR, the repertoire was profiled, and TCRdb retains in-frame clones only, with some absent. The profile shows roughly 2 million clones, approximately 94% of them singletons. The sequencing sample was made of naive CD4+ T cells sorted from blood. Stated subset: CD45RA+ positively selected. The receptors here all came from a man aged 18 to 35 in good health.

This clone was detected once. This chain uses TRBV6-1 with TRBJ1-1, with TRBD1 matching 7 bases. Germline V gene sequence: CDR1 MNHNS, CDR2 SASEGT. This CDR3 is 12 amino acids long. The junction had 5 bases not matched to a gene; V was cut back by 6 bases and J by 7 bases. The CDR3 sequence is CASSRTGYEAFF. In DNA, the CDR3 is TGTGCCAGCAGCCGGACAGGATATGAAGCTTTCTTT.

This clone was seen a single time. V usage is TRBV7-9 and J usage is TRBJ1-4, with D unresolved. Germline CDR1 SEHNR, CDR2 FQNEAQ (reference sequence). The CDR3 runs 14 residues. Trimming stripped 7 bases from V and 8 bases from J, with 17 bases between. The CDR3 coding sequence is TGTGCCAGCACCAGTGCGGGGATGGGCGAAAAACTGTTTTTT. Translated, it gives CASTSAGMGEKLFF.

The chain has TRBV11-3 and TRBJ2-2; 10 bases are shared with TRBD2. The junction had 5 bases not matched to a gene; V was cut back by 6 bases and J by 4 bases. This CDR3 comprises 15 residues. The germline V gene encodes CDR1 SGHNT and CDR2 YENEEA. The CDR3 reads CASSPGTSATGELFF. As DNA, the CDR3 is TGTGCCAGCAGTCCCGGGACTAGCGCCACCGGGGAGCTGTTTTTT.

The V call is TRBV7-9, the J call TRBJ2-3; 12 bases align to TRBD1. The CDR3 extends over 16 amino acids. Germline assignment: CDR1 SEHNR and CDR2 FQNEAQ (reference sequence). The J segment lost 2 bases and the V segment lost 3 bases, leaving 3 bases of the junction unmatched. The CDR3 region is CASSFGTGGNTDTQYF. The DNA of the CDR3 is TGTGCCAGCAGCTTCGGGACAGGGGGCAACACAGATACGCAGTATTTT.

The chain employs TRBV11-2 and TRBJ1-2; 7 bases are shared with TRBD1. The V segment lost 5 bases and the J segment 5 bases; nucleotides outside the gene matches: 8. Germline CDR1 reads SGHAT; CDR2 reads FQNNGV. This CDR3 comprises 14 residues. The CDR3 protein is CASSPGQARYGYTF. CDR3 coding DNA: TGTGCCAGCAGCCCTGGACAGGCGAGATATGGCTACACCTTC.

This clone came up once. This rearrangement joins TRBV7-9 to TRBJ1-3, with TRBD1 matching 9 bases. CDR1 and CDR2 from the germline V gene are SEHNR and FQNEAQ (reference sequence). The V and J ends lost 3 bases and 8 bases, in that order; junction bases with no gene match: 8. This CDR3 spans 15 amino acids. The CDR3: CASSLLRDRVHTIYF. CDR3 coding DNA: TGTGCCAGCAGCTTGCTCCGGGACAGGGTTCACACCATATATTTT.

The gene calls are TRBV5-4 and TRBJ2-1; the match to TRBD2 covers 12 bases. The germline V gene encodes CDR1 SGHNT and CDR2 YYREEE (reference sequence). V shed 0 bases and J 9 bases; nucleotides not matched to a gene: 7. This CDR3 has 16 amino acids. The CDR3 sequence: CASSLAGTSGRLEQFF. The CDR3 DNA sequence: TGTGCCAGCAGCTTGGCTGGAACTAGCGGGAGGCTTGAGCAGTTCTTC.

In the case of this clone: The sample contains more than one DNA sequence encoding this CDR3. The rearrangement uses TRBV10-3 and TRBJ1-4; tentative D call: TRBD1 (5 bases). The V end was cut by 0 bases, the J end by 1 base, with 6 bases between. Per the germline V gene, CDR1 is ENHRY and CDR2 is SYGVKD. The CDR3 runs 15 residues. CDR3 amino acids: CAISESGGTNEKLFF. Written as DNA, the CDR3 is TGTGCCATCAGTGAGTCGGGGGGAACTAATGAAAAACTGTTTTTT.

The CDR3 spells CASSQGPVAGTDTQYF. The DNA of the CDR3 is TGCGCCAGCAGCCAAGGGCCGGTCGCAGGCACAGATACGCAGTATTTT. This chain uses TRBV4-3 with TRBJ2-3, with D hard to call. Germline V gives CDR1 LGHNA, CDR2 YSLEER. V was cut by 1 base and J by 1 base, with 12 bases left in between. CDR3 length: 16 amino acids.

A note on this clone: This sample also contains other DNA sequences that code for the same CDR3. The chain combines TRBV6-5 with TRBJ1-2; 7 bases agree with TRBD1. Losses at the gene ends were 6 bases for V and 8 bases for J; bases not matched to a gene: 9. The CDR3 sequence is 13 residues long. Germline V CDR1 and CDR2: MNHEY, SVGAGI. As DNA, the CDR3 is TGTGCCAGCAGCCGCACAGGGGCTGGAGGCTACACCTTC. Its protein product is CASSRTGAGGYTF.

V usage is TRBV5-4 and J usage is TRBJ2-7; 16 positions agree with TRBD2. The CDR3 length is 16 residues. V was pared by 5 bases and J by 4 bases, with 6 bases of the junction left unmatched. The germline V gene has CDR1 SGHNT and CDR2 YYREEE (reference sequence). CDR3 sequence reads: CASRDGTSGRVYEQYF. The CDR3 nucleotides read TGTGCCAGCAGGGACGGGACTAGCGGGAGGGTGTACGAGCAGTACTTC.

The chain carries TRBV5-6 and TRBJ2-1, with D unclear. Per germline, CDR1 SGHDT and CDR2 YYEEEE. V shed 0 bases and J shed 10 bases, with 20 bases lying between them. This CDR3 comprises 16 residues. The CDR3 nucleotides are TGTGCCAGCAGCTTGGCTCCAGGTCTCCTATCCGGAGAGCAGTTCTTC. Its protein product is CASSLAPGLLSGEQFF.

This chain uses TRBV14 with TRBJ1-2; D call uncertain. The length of the CDR3 is 14 residues. Germline V CDR1 and CDR2: SGHDN, FVKESK. Trimming pared 3 bases from V and 4 bases from J, leaving 12 bases between. This chain's CDR3 is CASSHVDEVYGYTF. In DNA, the CDR3 is TGTGCCAGCAGCCACGTTGACGAAGTCTATGGCTACACCTTC.

This chain joins TRBV5-1 and TRBJ2-7; D not resolved. CDR1 and CDR2 from the germline V gene are SGHRS and YFSETQ. CDR3 length equals 13 residues. V was trimmed by 0 bases and J by 0 bases, leaving 4 bases between them. CDR3 DNA: TGCGCCAGCAGCTTGGCCTTCTCCTACGAGCAGTACTTC. This translates into CASSLAFSYEQYF. Full variable domain (remainder filled in from reference TRBV5-1 and TRBJ2-7): KAGVTQTPRYLIKTRGQQVTLSCSPISGHRSVSWYQQTPGQGLQFLFEYFSETQRNKGNFPGRFSGRQFSNSRSEMNVSTLELGDSALYLCASSLAFSYEQYFGPGTRLTVT.

Comments on this clone: The same CDR3 is also encoded by other DNA sequences in this sample. The chain combines TRBV6-6 with TRBJ2-6; no clear D. This CDR3 contains 15 residues. Germline V gene lookup returns CDR1 MNHNY and CDR2 SVGAGI (reference sequence). With 2 bases removed from V and 1 base from J, the gap between germline ends came to 6 bases. The CDR3 nucleotides are TGTGCCAGCAGTTACAGCTCTTCTGGGGCCAACGTCCTGACTTTC. Amino acids: CASSYSSSGANVLTF.

To note about this clone: This sample also contains other DNA sequences that code for the same CDR3. This chain links TRBV30 with TRBJ2-3, with 9 bases lining up with TRBD2. V trimming: 0 bases; J trimming: 4 bases; junction bases outside the gene matches: 11. This CDR3 has 17 residues. Germline lookup yields CDR1 GTSNPN and CDR2 SVGIG (reference sequence). Written as DNA, the CDR3 is TGTGCCTGGAGTGTACGCCGAACTAGCGGGCGTGCAGATACGCAGTATTTT. Protein product: CAWSVRRTSGRADTQYF.

As concerns this clone: Other DNA sequences from this sample encode an identical CDR3 as well. The J gene is TRBJ1-6, the V gene TRBV7-9; D gene unclear. Trimming took 4 bases from V and 10 from J, leaving 8 bases between them. Per the germline V gene, CDR1 is SEHNR and CDR2 is FQNEAQ (reference sequence). The CDR3 has 12 amino acids. The CDR3 sequence: CASSYPLSPLHF. CDR3 in DNA: TGTGCCAGCAGCTACCCTTTGTCACCCCTCCACTTT.